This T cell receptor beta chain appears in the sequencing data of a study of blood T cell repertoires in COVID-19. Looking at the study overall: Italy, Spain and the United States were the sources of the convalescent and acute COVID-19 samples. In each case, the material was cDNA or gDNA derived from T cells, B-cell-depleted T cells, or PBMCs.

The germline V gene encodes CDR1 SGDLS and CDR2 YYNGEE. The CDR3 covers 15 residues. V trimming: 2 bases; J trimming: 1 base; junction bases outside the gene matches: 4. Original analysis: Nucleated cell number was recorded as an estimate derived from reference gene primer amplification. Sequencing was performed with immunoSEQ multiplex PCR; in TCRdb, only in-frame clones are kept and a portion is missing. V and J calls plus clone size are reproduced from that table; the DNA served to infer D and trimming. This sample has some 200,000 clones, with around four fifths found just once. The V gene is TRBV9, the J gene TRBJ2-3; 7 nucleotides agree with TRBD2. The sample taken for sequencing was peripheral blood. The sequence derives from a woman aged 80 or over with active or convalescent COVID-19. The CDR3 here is CASSVGGVGTDTQYF. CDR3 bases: TGTGCCAGCAGCGTTGGGGGGGTGGGCACAGATACGCAGTATTTT.